These 21 T cell receptor beta chains originate from one sample sequenced in a study of cytomegalovirus exposure and HLA in healthy donors. This PCR relied on a set of 60 Vbeta primers and 13 Jbeta primers. The repertoire was sequenced with immunoSEQ multiplex PCR; TCRdb's copy has only in-frame clones and lacks some. The table lists 170,000 or so clones, about four fifths of them singletons. The sample taken for sequencing was PBMCs. The receptor source for this set is a girl aged 10 to 17 in good health and CMV-seropositive.

The chain uses TRBV19 and TRBJ2-5; 8 bases match TRBD1. Germline V gene sequence: CDR1 LNHDA, CDR2 SQIVND (reference sequence). CDR3 length: 13 amino acids. The trim removed 6 bases at V and 5 bases at J, leaving 5 bases unmatched. Written as DNA, the CDR3 is TGTGCCAGTAGCGTTCAGGGGGCTGAGACCCAGTACTTC. This encodes CASSVQGAETQYF. Filled out from reference TRBV19 and TRBJ2-5, the complete variable domain reads DGGITQSPKYLFRKEGQNVTLSCEQNLNHDAMYWYRQDPGQGLRLIYYSQIVNDFQKGDIAEGYSVSREKKESFPLTVTSAQKNPTAFYLCASSVQGAETQYFGPGTRLLVL.

The chain recombines TRBV6-1 with TRBJ2-7; the D gene is possibly TRBD1 (5 bases). The CDR3 is made up of 14 amino acids. Germline CDR1 reads MNHNS; CDR2 reads SASEGT. The V end was cut by 6 bases, the J end by 12 bases, with 24 bases between. CDR3 sequence (DNA): TGTGCCAGCAGCCAGGACATAGGTGGAATACGTCGGTACTTC. Its translation is CASSQDIGGIRRYF.

The chain uses TRBV25-1 and TRBJ1-1; the D gene is possibly TRBD1 (6 bases). The V gene lost 3 bases and the J gene lost 4 bases, with 12 bases spanning the gap. The CDR3 covers 14 residues. From germline, CDR1 is MGHDK and CDR2 SYGVNS. CDR3 nucleotide sequence: TGTGCCAGCAGTGATCCCTTAGGGGGCACTGAAGCTTTCTTT. Translating gives CASSDPLGGTEAFF.

The chain is built from TRBV6-5 and TRBJ1-5; TRBD1 aligns across 9 bases. Germline CDR1 MNHEY, CDR2 SVGAGI. There are 15 residues in the CDR3. V was clipped by 2 bases and J by 4 bases; unmatched bases: 3. CDR3 in amino acids: CASSYTGTGNQPQHF. CDR3 nucleotides: TGTGCCAGCAGTTACACTGGGACAGGGAATCAGCCCCAGCATTTT.

The chain employs TRBV7-3 and TRBJ1-1; 10 bases agree with TRBD1. V dropped 5 bases and J dropped 11; count of bases not matched to a gene: 11. Per germline, CDR1 SGHTA and CDR2 FQGTGA. The CDR3 is 14 amino acids. CDR3 bases: TGTGCCAGCAGCGTCACCGGGACAGGGGACCCGGCTTTCTTT. It specifies CASSVTGTGDPAFF.

This chain connects TRBV15 to TRBJ1-1, with a tentative D call TRBD1 (6 bases). There are 14 residues in the CDR3. The germline gives CDR1 LNHNV, CDR2 YYDKDF (reference sequence). Trimming removed 4 bases from V and 2 bases from J, with 11 bases in between. Written as DNA, the CDR3 is TGTGCCACCAGCAAAGACAGGAAAAACACTGAAGCTTTCTTT. Residues: CATSKDRKNTEAFF.

This chain connects TRBV27 to TRBJ1-5; TRBD1 might be the D (6 bases). CDR3 length equals 16 residues. V lost 1 base and J lost 1, with 11 bases in between. From germline, CDR1 is MNHEY and CDR2 SMNVEV (reference sequence). The CDR3 region is CASSLLGQGSNQPQHF. DNA for the CDR3: TGTGCCAGCAGTTTATTGGGCCAGGGGAGCAATCAGCCCCAGCATTTT.

The chain employs TRBV5-1 and TRBJ1-2; 8 bases fit TRBD1. V gave up 4 bases and J gave up 3 bases; unmatched junction bases: 8. The germline gives CDR1 SGHRS, CDR2 YFSETQ. This CDR3 is built from 15 residues. The CDR3, as DNA: TGCGCCAGCAGCGGGACAGGTCTGAGCGACTATGGCTACACCTTC. The encoded protein is CASSGTGLSDYGYTF.

The chain uses TRBV2 and TRBJ1-5; TRBD1 matches at 10 bases. With V trimmed by 6 bases and J by 6 bases, 11 bases remained unmatched. The CDR3 is made up of 16 amino acids. Germline CDR1 SNHLY, CDR2 FYNNEI. The DNA of the CDR3 is TGTGCCAGCAGATCGGGATTGGGACAGGGGAGTCAGCCCCAGCATTTT. As protein: CASRSGLGQGSQPQHF.

The V and J genes are TRBV13 and TRBJ1-2; 10 nucleotides align to TRBD1. V lost 5 bases to trimming and J lost 6 bases; unmatched junction nucleotides: 9. The CDR3 covers 15 residues. Germline CDR1 and CDR2: PRHDT and FYEKMQ (reference sequence). In nucleotides, the CDR3 is TGTGCCAGCAGCCCGAATTACGGGACAGGGGATGGCTACACCTTC. Translated: CASSPNYGTGDGYTF.

The J gene is TRBJ1-5, the V gene TRBV6-6; D possibly corresponds to TRBD1 (5 bases). V lost 2 bases and J 6 bases, leaving 8 bases between the germline ends. The CDR3 sequence is 13 residues long. Germline loops: CDR1 MNHNY, CDR2 SVGAGI (reference sequence). Here the CDR3 reads CASSYLTGQPQHF. In DNA, the CDR3 is TGTGCCAGCAGTTACCTTACAGGTCAGCCCCAGCATTTT.

V usage is TRBV6-4 and J usage is TRBJ2-2; 12 nucleotides match TRBD2. The CDR3 runs to 15 residues. CDR1 MRHNA and CDR2 SNTAGT come from the germline V gene. Germline trimming cut 3 bases from V and 11 bases from J; bases unmatched to any gene: 7. CDR3 DNA sequence: TGTGCCAGCAGTGAGACTAGCGGGGGAACGAGCGAGCTGTTTTTT. Translated, it gives CASSETSGGTSELFF.

This clone is a singleton in its sample. CDR3 bases: TGTGCCAGCAGTCTACAGGGAAATCAGCCCCAGCATTTT. Protein product: CASSLQGNQPQHF. This chain links TRBV2 with TRBJ1-5, with a possible D match to TRBD1 (6 bases). Germline CDR1 SNHLY, CDR2 FYNNEI. CDR3 length: 13 residues. V shed 5 bases and J shed 4 bases, with 9 bases lying between them. Variable domain in full (rest from reference TRBV2 and TRBJ1-5): EPEVTQTPSHQVTQMGQEVILRCVPISNHLYFYWYRQILGQKVEFLVSFYNNEISEKSEIFDDQFSVERPDGSNFTLKIRSTKLEDSAMYFCASSLQGNQPQHFGDGTRLSIL.

V gene TRBV7-9 combines with J gene TRBJ2-3; D is perhaps TRBD1 (6 bases). V gave up 1 base and J gave up 4 bases, with 18 bases separating them. The CDR3 runs 17 residues. CDR1 SEHNR and CDR2 FQNEAQ come from the germline V gene (reference sequence). CDR3 in DNA: TGTGCCAGCAGCTTAGGGCCGTGGTGGGGGCGGGCAGATACGCAGTATTTT. This encodes CASSLGPWWGRADTQYF.

The chain has TRBV6-1 and TRBJ2-1; 8 nucleotides align to TRBD2. CDR1 is MNHNS and CDR2 is SASEGT in the germline V gene. The CDR3 is 15 residues long. The V gene end was trimmed by 4 bases and the J gene end by 6 bases; junction bases not matched to a gene: 8. The CDR3 is CASSVLAGGFNEQFF. The CDR3 coding sequence is TGTGCCAGCAGTGTACTGGCGGGGGGATTCAATGAGCAGTTCTTC.

V gene TRBV14 combines with J gene TRBJ2-2; D unresolved. Trimming left V 0 bases short and J 0 bases short, with 8 bases between. The CDR3 contains 16 residues. Germline loops: CDR1 SGHDN, CDR2 FVKESK. DNA of the CDR3: TGTGCCAGCAGCCAAGATGGAGAGGCGAACACCGGGGAGCTGTTTTTT. Translating gives CASSQDGEANTGELFF.

The chain has TRBV4-1 and TRBJ2-5; no clear D. CDR3 length: 15 amino acids. CDR1 and CDR2 (germline): MGHRA, YSYEKL. Between the trimmed V and J ends, which lost 1 base and 2 bases, there was a span of 11 bases. The CDR3 DNA sequence: TGCGCCAGCAGCCAAGTGATTGGCCCTCAAGAGACCCAGTACTTC. This encodes CASSQVIGPQETQYF.

The chain uses TRBV10-1 and TRBJ2-1, with 15 bases fitting TRBD2. The junction had 8 bases not matched to a gene; V was cut back by 6 bases and J by 5 bases. The CDR3 consists of 17 residues. Looked up from germline, CDR1 is WNHNN and CDR2 is SYGVQD (reference sequence). For the CDR3, the DNA is TGCGCCAGCAGCCGGACTAGCGGGGGGGCCAATCACAATGAGCAGTTCTTC. Protein sequence: CASSRTSGGANHNEQFF.

The DNA for the CDR3 is TGTGCCAGCAGCTTAATCCAGGGCTCCTACGAGCAGTACTTC. It is translated as CASSLIQGSYEQYF. This chain links TRBV7-9 with TRBJ2-7; D is possibly TRBD1 (5 bases). The CDR3 totals 14 residues. Germline values: CDR1 SEHNR, CDR2 FQNEAQ (reference sequence). V was cut by 2 bases and J by 0 bases, with 8 bases left in between. Using reference TRBV7-9 and TRBJ2-7 for the parts outside the CDR3, the full variable domain is DTGVSQNPRHKITKRGQNVTFRCDPISEHNRLYWYRQTLGQGPEFLTYFQNEAQLEKSRLLSDRFSAERPKGSFSTLEIQRTEQGDSAMYLCASSLIQGSYEQYFGPGTRLTVT.

The V gene is TRBV2, the J gene TRBJ1-6; 8 nucleotides line up with TRBD1. Germline-derived CDR1 and CDR2 are SNHLY and FYNNEI. The CDR3 consists of 17 residues. Losses at the gene ends were 3 bases for V and 1 base for J; bases not matched to a gene: 5. The CDR3 reads CASSDQGDRSYNSPLHF. CDR3 bases: TGTGCCAGCAGTGATCAGGGGGACAGGTCCTATAATTCACCCCTCCACTTT.

The genes are TRBV13 and TRBJ1-2, with 7 positions matching TRBD1. Germline CDR1 PRHDT, CDR2 FYEKMQ (reference sequence). Unmatched junction bases numbered 22, after V lost 10 bases and J lost 5 bases. The CDR3 has 17 amino acids. The CDR3 bases are TGTGCCACAGGGGGGTCCCGGCCCCCTATCCGTTGGTATGGCTACACCTTC. This codes for CATGGSRPPIRWYGYTF.